The T cell receptor beta chain under discussion was sequenced for a study of cytomegalovirus exposure and HLA in healthy donors (dated by TCRdb to about 2017). Regarding the complete study: According to a later analysis, the 100 to 150 validation repertoires were produced on the same platform as the 666 repertoires of the first cohort. The aim of the study was to test whether cataloging public T cell receptors could identify signatures of past pathogen exposure. To predict cytomegalovirus infection status, the study combined high-throughput TCR immunosequencing, statistical association of individual TCRs with disease status, and machine learning. In addition to the first cohort of 650 to 800 subjects, a separate validation cohort of around 110 different subjects was used. Results the study describes overall, beyond this receptor: Across donors, most TCR sequences were observed very rarely, whereas some public TCRs were present in many individuals. In vitro tests confirmed that a few of the cytomegalovirus-associated TCR beta chains recognize cytomegalovirus antigens. In the study, approximately 150 TCR beta chains were listed as associated with cytomegalovirus. A later analysis lacked HLA typing for the validation cohort, so it scored co-occurrence in that cohort across all 120 or so repertoires. The authors suggested that the approach could potentially be generalized to other disease states and immunological phenotypes. Of the cluster scores, 90% to 95% were above 0 in a later analysis, which found that TCRs clustered in the first cohort also tended to co-occur in the 120 or so validation repertoires. Cytomegalovirus status was reported to be diagnosed by the classifier with high specificity and sensitivity in both the original and validation cohorts.

Separate from the approximately 670-subject first cohort, the validation cohort of 90 to 150 subjects was the group to which the donors belonged. The CDR1 and CDR2 encoded by the germline V gene are SGHDT and YYEEEE. The germline ends are 10 bases apart after V is trimmed by 0 bases and J by 1 base. From the cysteine up to the phenylalanine, the CDR3 has a length of 15 residues. Of all the DNA, just the CDR3 is kept, 45 bases in frame from base 1. Library creation used the immunoSEQ multiplex PCR assay. The authors processed their data as follows. A statistical classification framework was built for diagnosing cytomegalovirus status from the catalog of TCR beta chain sequences. Sourced from immuneACCESS, this table was stored by TCRdb with only in-frame sequences that have V and J called. A share of the clones is absent; for the studies checked, an unresolved V gene accounts for under half, and the remainder has no known explanation. The V and J calls and the clone size are those of that table, but D and trimming were determined from the DNA. This sample holds hundreds of thousands of clones; approximately 88% were observed only once. Of the sample, around an eighth falls within the top ten clones.

The count of this clone is one. There is no known antigen for this receptor. Within one base of it there is no much larger clone, and no base qualities were kept. The sequence derives from a woman aged 30 to 39 in good health and CMV-seropositive. Sequencing was carried out using PBMCs. The chain joins TRBV5-6 to TRBJ1-2, with TRBD1 as a weak D call on 6 bases. The DNA is TGTGCCAGCAGCTTGGATCCCAGGGGTAACTATGGCTACACCTTC. Translated, it gives CASSLDPRGNYGYTF. The full variable domain, completed from the reference TRBV5-6 and TRBJ1-2 proteins outside the CDR3, reads DAGVTQSPTHLIKTRGQQVTLRCSPKSGHDTVSWYQQALGQGPQFIFQYYEEEERQRGNFPDRFSGHQFPNYSSELNVNALLLGDSALYLCASSLDPRGNYGYTFGSGTRLTVV.